These T cell receptor beta chains were read from a single sample in a study of STAT3 mutations in large granular lymphocyte leukemia. Assay used: immunoSEQ multiplex PCR; TCRdb lists only in-frame clones, some missing. The profile shows 35,000 to 40,000 clones, over 75% of them singletons. Sequenced material: PBMCs. The receptors were sampled from a human donor with T large granular lymphocyte leukemia. Some clones in this sample may be carry-over from other donors' samples. The CDR3 runs from the conserved cysteine through the conserved F or W.

TRBJ1-4 | TRBV13 | 14 | CASSFGTGNEKLFF
TRBJ1-1 | TRBV12-1 | 13 | CASSFRRNTEAFF
TRBJ1-1 | TRBV7-9 | 14 | CASSPEKTNTEAFF
TRBJ1-6 | TRBV4-1 | 15 | CASSQGDGRNSPLHF
TRBJ1-5 | TRBV19 | 13 | CASSIGGVNPQHF
TRBJ2-1 | TRBV13 | 17 | CASSVGLAGSSYNEQFF
TRBJ1-5 | TRBV19 | 15 | CASSIVGRYNQPQHF
TRBJ1-5 | TRBV6-6 | 15 | CASSPRTGSGQPQHF
TRBJ1-2 | TRBV2 | 13 | CASSRDSGYGYTF
TRBJ1-6 | TRBV25-1 | 16 | CASSEDTTGHNSPLHF
TRBJ1-2 | TRBV10-3 | 15 | CAISEWKTRGMGYTF
TRBJ2-1 | TRBV4-1 | 15 | CASSQPFGVGNEQFF
TRBJ1-2 | TRBV28 | 16 | CASTLPPGQGGYGYTF
TRBJ1-6 | TRBV9 | 16 | CASSAEGGQGNSPLHF
TRBJ2-5 | TRBV20-1 | 11 | CSARGGETQYF
TRBJ1-6 | TRBV19 | 16 | CASSILTGTRDSPLHF
TRBJ1-2 | TRBV7-9 | 15 | CASSLGSSGNYGYTF
TRBJ1-1 | TRBV25-1 | 14 | CASRHQGARTEAFF
TRBJ2-5 | TRBV4-3 | 16 | CASSHRLAGGQETQYF
TRBJ1-1 | TRBV11-2 | 15 | CASSHTGPRNTEAFF
TRBJ2-7 | TRBV5-4 | 14 | CASSLGGTAYEQYF
TRBJ2-2 | TRBV19 | 21 | CASSPSSFSVAGGPHTGELFF
TRBJ1-1 | TRBV19 | 14 | CASSPSKANTEAFF
TRBJ2-3 | TRBV4-1 | 15 | CASSHRTGAEDTQYF
TRBJ2-5 | TRBV5-1 | 19 | CASSFLTGWGRGTQETQYF
TRBJ2-5 | TRBV27 | 15 | CASSLTSGGVETQYF
TRBJ1-5 | TRBV7-9 | 16 | CASSPSGHYSNQPQHF
TRBJ1-1 | TRBV14 | 14 | CASSHRRTATEAFF
TRBJ2-3 | TRBV18 | 15 | CASSPLTSYTDTQYF
TRBJ1-2 | TRBV11-2 | 13 | CASSIQGHYGYTF
TRBJ1-2 | TRBV9 | 16 | CASSVDPNGPALGYTF
TRBJ2-2 | TRBV4-1 | 18 | CASSHARDTDSSTGELFF
TRBJ1-5 | TRBV2 | 14 | CASSETNSNQPQHF
TRBJ1-2 | TRBV19 | 16 | CASTNSGRRGFYGYTF
TRBJ1-3 | TRBV7-9 | 14 | CASSLVGSGNTIYF
TRBJ2-6 | TRBV11-2 | 19 | CASSLDGVDAASGANVLTF
TRBJ1-5 | TRBV6-6 | 15 | CASSYGRGYNQPQHF
TRBJ1-5 | TRBV5-1 | 12 | CASKYSNQPQHF
TRBJ1-4 | TRBV4-3 | 18 | CASSPNTGASVGGEKLFF
TRBJ2-7 | TRBV29-1 | 16 | CSVEDQGTGGQYEQYF
TRBJ1-2 | TRBV18 | 12 | CASSPQGYGYTF
TRBJ2-7 | TRBV6-1 | 15 | CASTHLPKALREQYF